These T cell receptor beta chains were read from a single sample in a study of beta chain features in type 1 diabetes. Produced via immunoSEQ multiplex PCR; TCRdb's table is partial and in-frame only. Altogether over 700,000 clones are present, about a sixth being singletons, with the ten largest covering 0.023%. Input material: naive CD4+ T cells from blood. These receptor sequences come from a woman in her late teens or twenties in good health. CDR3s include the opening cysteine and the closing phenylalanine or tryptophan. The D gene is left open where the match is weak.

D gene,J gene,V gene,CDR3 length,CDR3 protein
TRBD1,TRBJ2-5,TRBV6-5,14,CASRMGTDVATQYF
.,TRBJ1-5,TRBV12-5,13,CASGQDSDQPQHF
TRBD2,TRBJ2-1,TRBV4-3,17,CASSPGTSRSSYNEQFF
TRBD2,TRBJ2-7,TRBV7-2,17,CASSLLGWLAGTHEQYF
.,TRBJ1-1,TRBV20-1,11,CSARMHTEAFF
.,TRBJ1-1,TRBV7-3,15,CASSTTGNPHTEAFF
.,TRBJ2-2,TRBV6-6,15,CASSYPGQNTGELFF
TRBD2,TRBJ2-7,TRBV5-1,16,CASSFGTSGVDYEQYF
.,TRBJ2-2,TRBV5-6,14,CASSSDPAAGELFF
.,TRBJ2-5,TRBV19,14,CASKTKTDSETQYF
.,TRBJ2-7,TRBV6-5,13,CASSEEVTYEQYF
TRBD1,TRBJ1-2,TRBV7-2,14,CASSFPGQGYGYTF
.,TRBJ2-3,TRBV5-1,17,CASSPRPFSSSTDTQYF
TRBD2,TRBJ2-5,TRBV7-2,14,CASSLDSGSETQYF
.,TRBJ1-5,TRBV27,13,CASSSRVNQPQHF
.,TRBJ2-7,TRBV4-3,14,CASSQDRQGYEQYF
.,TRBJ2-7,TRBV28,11,CASSSPYEQYF
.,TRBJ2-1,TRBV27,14,CASTRSGRNNEQFF
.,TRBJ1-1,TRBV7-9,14,CASSLASLTTEAFF
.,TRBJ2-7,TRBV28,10,CASSSGAQDF
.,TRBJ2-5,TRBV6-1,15,CASSERGRIQETQYF
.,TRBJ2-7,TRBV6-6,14,CASSWDGAAYEQYF
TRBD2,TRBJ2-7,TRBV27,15,CASSSSGLYSYEQYF
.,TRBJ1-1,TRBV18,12,CASSPLLTEAFF
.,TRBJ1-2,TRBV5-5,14,CASSLSPGPNGYTF
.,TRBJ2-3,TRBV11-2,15,CASSLFSHRTDTQYF
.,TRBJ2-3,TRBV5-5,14,CASSITSDSYTQYF
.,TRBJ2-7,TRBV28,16,CASSSPGGAVGYEQYF
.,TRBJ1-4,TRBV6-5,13,CASSSARTRGLFF
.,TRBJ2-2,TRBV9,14,CASSVVTDPGELFF
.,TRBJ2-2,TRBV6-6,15,CASSFGGPNTGELFF
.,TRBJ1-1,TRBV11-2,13,CASSFGFGTEAFF
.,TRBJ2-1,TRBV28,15,CASSSRVGAYNEQFF
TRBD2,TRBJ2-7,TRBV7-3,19,CASSSRTSGRWDFSYEQYF
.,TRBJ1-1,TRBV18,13,CASSPVENTEAFF
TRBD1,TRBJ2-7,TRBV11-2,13,CASSPGTANEQYF
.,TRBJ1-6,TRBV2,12,CASRVGNSPLHF
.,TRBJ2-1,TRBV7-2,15,CASSPRPVLYNEQFF
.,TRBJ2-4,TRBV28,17,CASTRRALWDSKNIQYF
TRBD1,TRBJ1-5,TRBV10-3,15,CAISERTGGNQPQHF
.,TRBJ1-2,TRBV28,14,CASSLRRSNYGYTF
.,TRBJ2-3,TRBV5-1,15,CASSAGAGVRDTQYF
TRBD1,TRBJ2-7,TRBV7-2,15,CASSSSTGYNYEQYF
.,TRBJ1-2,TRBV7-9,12,CASSGQNYGYTF
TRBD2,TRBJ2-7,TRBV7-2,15,CASSSPSGRSYEQYF
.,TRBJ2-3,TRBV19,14,CASIEGLSTDTQYF
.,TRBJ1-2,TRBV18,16,CASSPPGTAEGYGYTF
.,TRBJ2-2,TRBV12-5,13,CASGSWGVGELFF
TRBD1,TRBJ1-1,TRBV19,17,CASSLTLDRAMNTEAFF
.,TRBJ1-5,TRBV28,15,CASSPLAGGNQPQHF
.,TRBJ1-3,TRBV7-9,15,CASSPRGFSGNTIYF
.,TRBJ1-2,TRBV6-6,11,CASSSGNGYTF
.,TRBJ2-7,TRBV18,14,CASSPGVRFNEQYF
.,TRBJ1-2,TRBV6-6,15,CASSYSGRSNYGYTF